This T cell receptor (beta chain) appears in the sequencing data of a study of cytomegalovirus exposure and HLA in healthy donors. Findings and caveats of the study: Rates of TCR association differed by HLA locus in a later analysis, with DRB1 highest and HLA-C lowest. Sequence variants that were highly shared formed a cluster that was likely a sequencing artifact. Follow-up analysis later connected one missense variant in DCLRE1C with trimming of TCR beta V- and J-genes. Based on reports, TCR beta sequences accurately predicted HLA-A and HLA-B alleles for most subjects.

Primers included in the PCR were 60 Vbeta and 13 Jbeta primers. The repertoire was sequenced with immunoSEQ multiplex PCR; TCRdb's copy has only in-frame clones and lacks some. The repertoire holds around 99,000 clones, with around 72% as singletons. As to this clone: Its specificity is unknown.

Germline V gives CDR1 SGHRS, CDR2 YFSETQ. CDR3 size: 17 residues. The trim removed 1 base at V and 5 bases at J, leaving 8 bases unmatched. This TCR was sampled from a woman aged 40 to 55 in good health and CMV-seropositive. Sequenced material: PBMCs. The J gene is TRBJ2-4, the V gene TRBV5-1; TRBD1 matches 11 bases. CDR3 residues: CASSLSRTGGTENIQYF. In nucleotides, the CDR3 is TGCGCCAGCAGCTTGTCTCGGACAGGGGGCACGGAAAACATTCAGTACTTC. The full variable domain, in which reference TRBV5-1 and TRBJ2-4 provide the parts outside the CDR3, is KAGVTQTPRYLIKTRGQQVTLSCSPISGHRSVSWYQQTPGQGLQFLFEYFSETQRNKGNFPGRFSGRQFSNSRSEMNVSTLELGDSALYLCASSLSRTGGTENIQYFGAGTRLSVL.